The sample holds one count of the clone carrying this T cell receptor beta chain. This entry belongs to a study of blood T cell repertoires in COVID-19. Study-wide context: T cells, B-cell-depleted T cells, or PBMCs provided the cDNA or gDNA that served as material.

Original handling: Amplification from reference gene primers served as the basis for estimated nucleated cell counts. The method was immunoSEQ multiplex PCR; TCRdb's version includes in-frame clones alone and lacks a portion of them. From that table come the V and J calls and clone size; the DNA was used to work out D and trimming. Of tens of thousands of clones listed, roughly 90% were seen once; the top ten hold 2.5% to 3%. What was sequenced was peripheral blood. The sequence came from a human donor in a cohort sampled during active COVID-19.

CDR3 residues: CASSLYIVKNTEAFF. CDR3 nucleotides: TGTGCCAGTAGTTTATACATTGTTAAGAACACTGAAGCTTTCTTT. The gene calls are TRBV19 and TRBJ1-1; unclear D gene. CDR1 LNHDA and CDR2 SQIVND come from the germline V gene (reference sequence). V shed 5 bases and J shed 1 base, with 14 bases lying between them. CDR3 length: 15 residues.